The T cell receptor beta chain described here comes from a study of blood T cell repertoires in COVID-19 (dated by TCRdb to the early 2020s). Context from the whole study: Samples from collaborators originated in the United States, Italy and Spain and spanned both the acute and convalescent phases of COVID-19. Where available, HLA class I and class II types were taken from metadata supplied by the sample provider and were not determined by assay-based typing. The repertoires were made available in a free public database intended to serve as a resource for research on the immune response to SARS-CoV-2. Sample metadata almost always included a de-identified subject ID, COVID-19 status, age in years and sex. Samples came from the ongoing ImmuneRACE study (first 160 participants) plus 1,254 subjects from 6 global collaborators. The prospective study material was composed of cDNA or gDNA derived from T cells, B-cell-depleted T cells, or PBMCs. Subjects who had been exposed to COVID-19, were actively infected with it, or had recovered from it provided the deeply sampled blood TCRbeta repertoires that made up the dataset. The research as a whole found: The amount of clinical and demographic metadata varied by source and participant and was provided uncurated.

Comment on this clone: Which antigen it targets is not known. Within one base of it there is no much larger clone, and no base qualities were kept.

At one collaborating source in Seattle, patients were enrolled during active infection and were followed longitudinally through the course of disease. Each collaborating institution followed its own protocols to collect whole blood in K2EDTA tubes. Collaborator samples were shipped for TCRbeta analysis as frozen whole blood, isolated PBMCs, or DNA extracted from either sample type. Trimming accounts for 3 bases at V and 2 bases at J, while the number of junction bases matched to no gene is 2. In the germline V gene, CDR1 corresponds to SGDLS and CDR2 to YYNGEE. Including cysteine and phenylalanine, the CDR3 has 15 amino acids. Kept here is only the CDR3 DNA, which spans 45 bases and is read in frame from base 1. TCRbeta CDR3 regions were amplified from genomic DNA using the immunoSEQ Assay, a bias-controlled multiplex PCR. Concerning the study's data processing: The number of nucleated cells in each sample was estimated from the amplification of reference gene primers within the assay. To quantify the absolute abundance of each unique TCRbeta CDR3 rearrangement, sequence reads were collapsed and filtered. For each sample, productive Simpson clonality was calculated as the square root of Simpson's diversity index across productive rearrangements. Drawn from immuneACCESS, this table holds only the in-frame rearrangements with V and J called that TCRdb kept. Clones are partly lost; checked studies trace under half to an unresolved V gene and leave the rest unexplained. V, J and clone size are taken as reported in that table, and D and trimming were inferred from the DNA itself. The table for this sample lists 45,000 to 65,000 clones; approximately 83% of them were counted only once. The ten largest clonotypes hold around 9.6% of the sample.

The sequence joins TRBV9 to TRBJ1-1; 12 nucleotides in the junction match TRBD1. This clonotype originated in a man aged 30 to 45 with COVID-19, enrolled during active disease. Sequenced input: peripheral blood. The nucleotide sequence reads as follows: TGTGCCAGCAGCGGGGACAGGGGGCCAAACACTGAAGCTTTCTTT. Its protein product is CASSGDRGPNTEAFF.